This TCR beta chain was found in a study of a mutant IDH1 vaccine in newly diagnosed glioma. Background on the study: Vaccination was launched 4-6 weeks after radiotherapy alone, or with temozolomide cycles. Prior therapy was radiotherapy, temozolomide, or both; most received both. General observations from the study: In 90% to 95% of patients, immune responses induced by the vaccine occurred.

The protocol was immunoSEQ multiplex PCR, while the TCRdb copy is restricted to in-frame clones and leaves out a portion. Here the sample spans about 34,000 clones, around nine tenths being singletons. As regards this clone: What it binds is unknown.

Regarding time point: week 47, end of study. Topical imiquimod accompanied each vaccine dose, which consisted of 300 ug of mutant IDH1 20-mer peptide. The CDR3 has 16 amino acids. The ends lost 2 bases at V and 3 bases at J; junction bases unmatched: 8. CDR1 SNHLY and CDR2 FYNNEI come from the germline V gene. The sequence was obtained from a woman aged 40 to 50 with glioma. The material sequenced was PBMCs, taken from a glioma patient whose treatment included an IDH1 peptide vaccine. The rearrangement links TRBV2 to TRBJ1-2; 8 bases fit TRBD1. This chain's CDR3 is CASSEPPGGRDYGYTF. The CDR3 bases are TGTGCCAGCAGTGAACCTCCAGGGGGCAGGGACTATGGCTACACCTTC.